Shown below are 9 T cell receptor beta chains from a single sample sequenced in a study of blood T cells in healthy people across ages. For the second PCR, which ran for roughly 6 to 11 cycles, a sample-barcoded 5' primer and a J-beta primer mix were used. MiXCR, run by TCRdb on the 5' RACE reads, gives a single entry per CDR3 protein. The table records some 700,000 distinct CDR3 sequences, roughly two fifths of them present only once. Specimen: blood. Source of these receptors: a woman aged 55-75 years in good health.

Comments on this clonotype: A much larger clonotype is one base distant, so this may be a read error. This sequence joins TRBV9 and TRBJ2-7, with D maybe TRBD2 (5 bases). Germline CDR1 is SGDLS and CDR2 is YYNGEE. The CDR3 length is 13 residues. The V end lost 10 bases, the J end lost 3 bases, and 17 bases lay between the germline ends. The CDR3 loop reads CAGFREQNYEQYF. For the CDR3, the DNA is TGTGCCGGCTTTCGGGAACAGAACTACGAGCAGTACTTC.

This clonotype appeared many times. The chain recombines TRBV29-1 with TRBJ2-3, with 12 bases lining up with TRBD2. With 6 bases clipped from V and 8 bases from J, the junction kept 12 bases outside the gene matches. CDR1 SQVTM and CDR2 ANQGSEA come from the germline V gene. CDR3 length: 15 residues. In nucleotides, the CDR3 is TGCAGCGTGGAGGTGACTAGCGGGAGTATCAGTACGCAGTATTTT. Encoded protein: CSVEVTSGSISTQYF.

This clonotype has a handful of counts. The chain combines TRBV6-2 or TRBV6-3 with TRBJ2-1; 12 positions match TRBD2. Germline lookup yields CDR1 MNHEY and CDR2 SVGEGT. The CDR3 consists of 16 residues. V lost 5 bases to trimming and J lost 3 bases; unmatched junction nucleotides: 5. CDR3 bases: TGTGCCAGCAGTGACGGACTAGCGGGGATCTACAATGAGCAGTTCTTC. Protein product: CASSDGLAGIYNEQFF.

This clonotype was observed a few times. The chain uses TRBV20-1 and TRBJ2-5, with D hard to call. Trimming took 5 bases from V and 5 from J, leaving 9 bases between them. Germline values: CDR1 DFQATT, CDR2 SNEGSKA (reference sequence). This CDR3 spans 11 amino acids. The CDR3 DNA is TGCAGTGCTGTGCGCAGGGAGACCCAGTACTTC. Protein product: CSAVRRETQYF.

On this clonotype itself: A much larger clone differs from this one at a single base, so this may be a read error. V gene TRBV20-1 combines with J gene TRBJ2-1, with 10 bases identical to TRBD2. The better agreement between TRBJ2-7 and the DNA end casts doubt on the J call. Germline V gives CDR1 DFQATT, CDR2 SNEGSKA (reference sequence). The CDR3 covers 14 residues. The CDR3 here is CSAPSGGDYNEQYF. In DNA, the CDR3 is TGCAGTGCTCCCAGCGGGGGGGACTACAATGAGCAGTACTTC.

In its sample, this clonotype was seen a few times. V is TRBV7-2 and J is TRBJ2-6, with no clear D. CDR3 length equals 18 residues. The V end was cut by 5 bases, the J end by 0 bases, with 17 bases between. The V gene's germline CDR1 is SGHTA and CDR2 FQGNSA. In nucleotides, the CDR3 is TGTGCCAGCAGCCGACCCCCGGGCTCAGGCTCTGGGGCCAACGTCCTGACTTTC. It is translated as CASSRPPGSGSGANVLTF.

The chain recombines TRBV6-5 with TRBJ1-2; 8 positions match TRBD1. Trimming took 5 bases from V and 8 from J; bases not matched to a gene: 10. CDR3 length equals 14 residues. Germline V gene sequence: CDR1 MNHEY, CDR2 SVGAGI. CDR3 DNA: TGTGCCAGCAGTCGTGAGACAGGGGTATGGGGCTACACCTTC. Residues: CASSRETGVWGYTF.

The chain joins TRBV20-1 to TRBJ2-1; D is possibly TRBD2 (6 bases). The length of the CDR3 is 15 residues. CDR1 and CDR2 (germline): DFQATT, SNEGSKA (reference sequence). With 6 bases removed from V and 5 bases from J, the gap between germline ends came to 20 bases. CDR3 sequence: CSAPRRRGFDNEQFF. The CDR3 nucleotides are TGCAGTGCCCCCCGAAGGAGGGGCTTTGACAATGAGCAGTTCTTC.

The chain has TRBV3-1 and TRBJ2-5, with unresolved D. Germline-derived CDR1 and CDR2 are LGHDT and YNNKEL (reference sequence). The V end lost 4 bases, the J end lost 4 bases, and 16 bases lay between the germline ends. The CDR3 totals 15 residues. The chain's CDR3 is CASSPSRAYGETQYF. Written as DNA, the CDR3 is TGTGCCAGCAGCCCGTCCCGGGCTTATGGAGAGACCCAGTACTTC.